This T cell receptor beta chain was obtained from a study of CD8+CD57+ T cells in acquired aplastic anemia. Germline CDR1 reads SEHNR; CDR2 reads FQNEAQ (reference sequence). V was clipped by 4 bases and J by 3 bases; unmatched bases: 9. The CDR3 length is 15 residues. Genomic DNA, the template, was used for profiling of the TCR beta VDJ and CDR3. TCRdb itself ran the reads through MiXCR, one entry per CDR3 protein. The sample consists of 150,000 to 200,000 distinct CDR3 sequences, around 65% of them appearing once. This receptor was taken from a human donor with severe aplastic anemia or a healthy control (not recorded which). Material for sequencing was sorted CD4+, CD8+, or CD8+CD57+ T cells (not recorded which) from PBMCs. This chain joins TRBV7-9 and TRBJ2-7; 7 bases match TRBD1. The DNA for the CDR3 is TGTGCCAGCAGCTCCCACGGGACAGAGAGCTACGAGCAGTACTTC. Protein: CASSSHGTESYEQYF.